This T cell receptor beta chain was identified in a study of shared clonotypes between healthy human individuals. Study at large: Per donor, three plates held CD4 naive cells, three held CD4 memory, two held CD8 naive and one held CD8 memory.

To note about this clone: Its target is unknown.

TCRdb keeps only in-frame clones here, not all; method: immunoSEQ multiplex PCR. This table has about a million clones, roughly 80% appearing once. Regarding the study as a whole: Generally, estimated richness proved larger in naive subsets than it did in memory subsets.

The CDR3 loop spans 13 amino acids. Germline CDR1 SGDLS, CDR2 YYNGEE. V was pared by 4 bases and J by 7 bases, with 11 bases between. Partitioning of CD4+ cells yielded a CD45RA+ naive subset and a CD45RA-negative memory subset. The specimen sequenced was memory CD4+ T cells from PBMCs. Subset described: CD45RA-negative fraction. The sequence was collected from a man aged 18 to 30 in good health. Some clones in this sample may be carry-over from other donors' samples. The rearrangement links TRBV9 to TRBJ2-2; no reliable D call. The CDR3 nucleotides read TGTGCCAGCAGCTCCGGACGTAGCGGGGAGCTGTTTTTT. It is translated as CASSSGRSGELFF.